This entry is about one TCR beta chain. Germline V gene data show CDR1 as SGDLS and CDR2 as YYNGEE. The germline V and J ends were trimmed by 3 bases and 2 bases, with 9 bases remaining between them. The CDR3 contains 13 residues. The data originate from a study of T cell responses to AZD1222 COVID-19 vaccine. Clones were sequenced by immunoSEQ multiplex PCR, and TCRdb holds only the in-frame ones, with some missing. Among 95,000 to 100,000 clones listed, about 90% were seen once. This chain links TRBV9 with TRBJ2-7; either TRBD1 or TRBD2 may supply D (5 bases each). This clonotype was obtained from an adult who received the AZD1222 COVID-19 vaccine. The specimen was peripheral blood, collected 28 days after the second AZD1222 dose. CDR3 bases: TGTGCCAGCAGCGCCGGGACGACCTACGAGCAGTACTTC. Translating it yields CASSAGTTYEQYF.